This record looks at one T cell receptor (beta chain) sequence and its context. The data were produced by immunoSEQ multiplex PCR, yet TCRdb's version contains in-frame clones alone and is incomplete. The sample lists 120,000 or so clones, around 82% occurring once. This entry belongs to a study of blood T cell repertoires in COVID-19. The CDR3 is 16 residues long. Germline loops: CDR1 LNHDA, CDR2 SQIVND (reference sequence). V lost 3 bases, J lost 3 bases, and 6 bases stayed unmatched. This chain uses TRBV19 with TRBJ2-1; 9 positions agree with TRBD2. The clonotype comes from a man aged 25-45 years with COVID-19, enrolled during active disease. What was sequenced was peripheral blood. DNA of the CDR3: TGTGCCAGTAGTATGCGAGCGGGAGGCTTCTACAATGAGCAGTTCTTC. Protein product: CASSMRAGGFYNEQFF.